This TCR beta chain comes out of a study of blood T cell repertoires in COVID-19. Trimming took off 2 bases at V and 0 bases at J, with 8 bases between the two ends. Germline assignment: CDR1 SGHAT and CDR2 FQNNGV. This CDR3 has 14 residues. Original handling: Researchers report that nucleated cell counts were estimated from reference gene primer amplification. The repertoire was sequenced with immunoSEQ multiplex PCR; TCRdb's copy has only in-frame clones and lacks some. V and J calls plus clone size are reproduced from that table; the DNA served to infer D and trimming. The table records 200,000 to 300,000 clones, 82% of them present only once.

Source material: peripheral blood. The sequence came from a woman aged 70-85 years with acute or convalescent COVID-19. This sequence joins TRBV11-2 and TRBJ2-7; unclear D gene. CDR3 amino acids: CASSLSTVSYEQYF. The CDR3 coding sequence is TGTGCCAGCAGCTTATCGACTGTCTCCTACGAGCAGTACTTC.